The 3 T cell receptor beta chains below were found in one sample sequenced in a study of cytomegalovirus exposure and HLA in healthy donors. PCR employed 60 Vbeta and 13 Jbeta primers. Sequencing used immunoSEQ multiplex PCR; TCRdb keeps in-frame clones, though not all of them. The table has 100,000 or so clones, roughly 78% seen once. Sequenced: PBMCs. These receptors all stem from a woman between 35 and 50 years old in good health and CMV-seropositive.

This sequence joins TRBV30 and TRBJ1-4, with D unclear. Germline V lookup: CDR1 GTSNPN, CDR2 SVGIG (reference sequence). V was trimmed by 4 bases and J by 7 bases, leaving 22 bases between them. The CDR3 is 16 amino acids. The CDR3 protein is CAWMRGSGVRAEKLFF. CDR3 sequence (DNA): TGTGCCTGGATGCGAGGTTCGGGAGTCCGGGCTGAAAAACTGTTTTTT.

This chain links TRBV7-9 with TRBJ2-5; the D gene is possibly TRBD1 (5 bases). The CDR3 has 15 residues. V gave up 2 bases and J gave up 5 bases, with 15 bases separating them. Germline V CDR1 and CDR2: SEHNR, FQNEAQ (reference sequence). CDR3 in amino acids: CASSLPRVVRETQYF. The CDR3 nucleotides read TGTGCCAGCAGCTTACCCAGGGTGGTAAGGGAGACCCAGTACTTC.

This sequence joins TRBV7-3 and TRBJ2-5; 8 bases are shared with TRBD1. J was trimmed by 5 bases and V by 2 bases; bases with no gene match: 10. The CDR3 contains 16 residues. The germline V gene has CDR1 SGHTA and CDR2 FQGTGA. CDR3 DNA sequence: TGTGCCAGCAGCTTAGACACAGGGGGTGGGCAGGAGACCCAGTACTTC. This sequence encodes CASSLDTGGGQETQYF.